Following are 20 T cell receptor beta chains from one sample sequenced in a study of T cells after somatic rescue of genetic block. Method: immunoSEQ multiplex PCR; TCRdb's copy keeps in-frame clones and lacks some. The data contain 10,000 or so clones, 70% to 75% of them singletons. The sample consisted of peripheral blood mononuclear cells (PBMCs). The source is a boy younger than 18.

The gene calls are TRBV9 and TRBJ2-1; 12 nucleotides line up with TRBD2. CDR3 size: 16 residues. With V trimmed by 0 bases and J by 9 bases, 7 bases remained unmatched. CDR1 and CDR2 (germline): SGDLS, YYNGEE. CDR3 sequence: CASSVARLAGGSEQFF. The CDR3 coding sequence is TGTGCCAGCAGCGTAGCGAGGCTAGCGGGAGGGAGTGAGCAGTTCTTC. The whole variable domain, remainder taken from reference TRBV9 and TRBJ2-1, is DSGVTQTPKHLITATGQRVTLRCSPRSGDLSVYWYQQSLDQGLQFLIQYYNGEERAKGNILERFSAQQFPDLHSELNLSSLELGDSALYFCASSVARLAGGSEQFFGPGTRLTVL.

This sequence joins TRBV5-4 and TRBJ2-5; 7 bases agree with TRBD1. Trimming cost V 2 bases and J 4 bases; bases outside gene matches: 11. Germline V gene sequence: CDR1 SGHNT, CDR2 YYREEE (reference sequence). The CDR3 loop spans 16 amino acids. The CDR3 DNA is TGTGCCAGCAGCTTAACAGGGGCCGAAGGAGGAGAGACCCAGTACTTC. Amino acids: CASSLTGAEGGETQYF.

A single count supports this clone. The genes are TRBV19 and TRBJ1-6; D remains ambiguous. The CDR3 runs to 15 residues. Germline values: CDR1 LNHDA, CDR2 SQIVND (reference sequence). Deletions cut 4 bases from V and 7 bases from J, with 14 bases between. CDR3 bases: TGTGCCAGTAGTAAACCGGGCCTGGAGAATTCACCCCTCCACTTT. This sequence encodes CASSKPGLENSPLHF.

This chain joins TRBV10-3 and TRBJ2-7, with D possibly being TRBD2 (6 bases). The CDR3 contains 15 residues. Deletions cut 3 bases from V and 0 bases from J, with 12 bases between. In germline, CDR1 is ENHRY, CDR2 SYGVKD. CDR3 DNA sequence: TGTGCCATCAGTGAAGGGCCGGGGGACTCCTACGAGCAGTACTTC. This translates into CAISEGPGDSYEQYF.

The V call is TRBV5-1, the J call TRBJ1-2; possible D gene TRBD1, 5 bases. This CDR3 spans 15 amino acids. Germline CDR1 reads SGHRS; CDR2 reads YFSETQ. Deletions cut 0 bases from V and 7 bases from J, with 16 bases between. The CDR3 bases are TGCGCCAGCAGCTTGGATGGGGGTTCGGGGTTTGGCTACACCTTC. It specifies CASSLDGGSGFGYTF.

This chain joins TRBV6-6 and TRBJ1-2; 7 bases match TRBD1. Germline V CDR1 and CDR2: MNHNY, SVGAGI (reference sequence). With 2 bases clipped from V and 8 bases from J, the junction kept 14 bases outside the gene matches. This CDR3 region has 16 residues. This CDR3 reads CASSYPLIRQGQGYTF. The CDR3 DNA reads TGTGCCAGCAGTTACCCCCTAATTCGACAGGGACAAGGCTACACCTTC.

The rearrangement links TRBV6-6 to TRBJ2-3; possibly TRBD1 for D (5 bases). The CDR3 is made up of 13 amino acids. V lost 6 bases and J 5 bases, leaving 12 bases between the germline ends. CDR1 and CDR2 (germline): MNHNY, SVGAGI (reference sequence). This CDR3 is CASSQGAQDTQYF. The CDR3, as DNA: TGTGCCAGCAGCCAAGGGGCACAAGATACGCAGTATTTT.

The table lists this clone with a count of one. The genes are TRBV28 and TRBJ2-5, with a tentative D call TRBD1 (8 bases). Trimming stripped 6 bases from V and 4 bases from J, with 18 bases between. This CDR3 is built from 15 residues. CDR1 MDHEN and CDR2 SYDVKM come from the germline V gene. The CDR3 protein is CASSYRTGGGETQYF. The CDR3 DNA reads TGTGCCAGCAGCTACCGTACAGGGGGGGGAGAGACCCAGTACTTC.

The gene calls are TRBV18 and TRBJ2-7; 8 nucleotides agree with TRBD1. V trimming: 3 bases; J trimming: 1 base; junction bases outside the gene matches: 14. The CDR3 runs 18 residues. Per the germline V gene, CDR1 is KGHSH and CDR2 is LQKENI. CDR3: CASSPLQGARTNSYEQYF. The CDR3 coding sequence is TGTGCCAGCTCACCCCTTCAGGGGGCGCGGACCAATTCCTACGAGCAGTACTTC.

This chain links TRBV11-3 with TRBJ1-6; D is perhaps TRBD1 (5 bases). Germline assignment: CDR1 SGHNT and CDR2 YENEEA. The V end was cut by 5 bases, the J end by 8 bases, with 13 bases between. The CDR3 is 14 amino acids. This CDR3 is CASSRDGLDSPLHF. In nucleotides, the CDR3 is TGTGCCAGCAGCCGGGACGGCCTCGATTCACCCCTCCACTTT.

This clone was seen more than once but under ten times. J is TRBJ2-1 and V is TRBV30; 7 nucleotides agree with TRBD2. CDR1 is GTSNPN, CDR2 SVGIG, per germline (reference sequence). V lost 2 bases to trimming and J lost 3 bases; unmatched junction nucleotides: 4. This CDR3 comprises 14 residues. CDR3 sequence (DNA): TGTGCCTGGAGTCGTGGGGGGGGCTACAATGAGCAGTTCTTC. Its protein product is CAWSRGGGYNEQFF.

This clone qualifies as medium-sized. This chain uses TRBV27 with TRBJ2-4, with 8 bases fitting TRBD2. The CDR3 sequence is 13 residues long. CDR1 is MNHEY, CDR2 SMNVEV, per germline (reference sequence). V was pared by 4 bases and J by 8 bases, with 4 bases of the junction left unmatched. The CDR3 reads CASSYAGGYIQYF. The CDR3 nucleotides read TGTGCCAGCAGTTATGCGGGGGGATACATTCAGTACTTC.

This chain uses TRBV6-6 with TRBJ1-6; no firm D call. Trimming left V 4 bases short and J 8 bases short, with 12 bases between. CDR1 MNHNY and CDR2 SVGAGI come from the germline V gene (reference sequence). CDR3 size: 14 residues. In nucleotides, the CDR3 is TGTGCCAGCAGTTTCCCTTTGGACGATTCACCCCTCCACTTT. Its protein is CASSFPLDDSPLHF.

This clone has a handful of counts. The chain combines TRBV18 with TRBJ2-7; 9 bases are a match to TRBD1. CDR1 is KGHSH and CDR2 is LQKENI in the germline V gene. Trimming removed 2 bases from V and 3 bases from J; junction bases left unmatched: 2. This CDR3 is built from 14 residues. The CDR3 sequence: CASSPADRGYEQYF. The DNA for the CDR3 is TGTGCCAGCTCACCAGCGGACAGGGGCTACGAGCAGTACTTC.

V gene TRBV14 combines with J gene TRBJ2-1, with TRBD2 matching 7 bases. The CDR3 is 15 residues long. Germline trimming cut 4 bases from V and 2 bases from J; bases unmatched to any gene: 5. CDR1 is SGHDN and CDR2 is FVKESK in the germline V gene. The CDR3 DNA follows: TGTGCCAGCAGCCGCCGGGACTATCCCTACAATGAGCAGTTCTTC. This translates into CASSRRDYPYNEQFF.

This chain links TRBV5-1 with TRBJ1-2; 8 positions agree with TRBD1. Looked up from germline, CDR1 is SGHRS and CDR2 is YFSETQ. This CDR3 is built from 14 residues. Trimming cost V 2 bases and J 6 bases; bases outside gene matches: 6. The CDR3 DNA sequence: TGCGCCAGCAGCTTTTCAGGGGGCGGCGATGGCTACACCTTC. It is translated as CASSFSGGGDGYTF.

V is TRBV28 and J is TRBJ1-4, with TRBD1 as a possible D gene (6 bases). The CDR3 spans 19 residues. Trimming took off 5 bases at V and 2 bases at J, with 24 bases between the two ends. Germline CDR1 reads MDHEN; CDR2 reads SYDVKM. CDR3 loop: CASSTPLMRGRGTNEKLFF. In DNA form, the CDR3 reads TGTGCCAGCAGTACACCGTTGATGAGGGGAAGGGGGACTAATGAAAAACTGTTTTTT.

V and J are TRBV6-6 and TRBJ1-5, with 7 bases fitting TRBD1. Germline CDR1 is MNHNY and CDR2 is SVGAGI (reference sequence). The CDR3 consists of 14 residues. V lost 3 bases to trimming and J lost 6 bases; unmatched junction nucleotides: 5. CDR3 sequence: CASSYQPGGQPQHF. CDR3 DNA sequence: TGTGCCAGCAGTTATCAGCCAGGGGGTCAGCCCCAGCATTTT.

This clone occurred once. The chain carries TRBV10-3 and TRBJ2-1; D may be TRBD1 (5 bases). CDR3 length equals 14 residues. Germline CDR1 reads ENHRY; CDR2 reads SYGVKD. Trimming left V 8 bases short and J 6 bases short, with 17 bases between. CDR3 residues: CAIATGANPNEQFF. CDR3 DNA: TGTGCCATCGCGACTGGGGCTAACCCCAATGAGCAGTTCTTC.

This chain joins TRBV19 and TRBJ2-1; possibly TRBD2 for D (6 bases). Deletions cut 5 bases from V and 5 bases from J, with 16 bases between. The CDR3 spans 15 residues. The germline V gene has CDR1 LNHDA and CDR2 SQIVND (reference sequence). The CDR3 region has the DNA TGTGCCAGTAGTCAGAGGTCTGGAGGGCACAATGAGCAGTTCTTC. This codes for CASSQRSGGHNEQFF.